This T cell receptor beta chain derives from a study of blood T cell repertoires in COVID-19 (dated by TCRdb to the early 2020s). For context, the study as a whole: Samples from collaborators originated in the United States, Italy and Spain and spanned both the acute and convalescent phases of COVID-19. Subjects who had been exposed to COVID-19, were actively infected with it, or had recovered from it provided the deeply sampled blood TCRbeta repertoires that made up the dataset. The prospective study material was composed of cDNA or gDNA derived from T cells, B-cell-depleted T cells, or PBMCs. Where available, HLA class I and class II types were obtained from metadata supplied by the sample provider rather than from assay-based typing. The repertoires were released in a freely available public database intended as a resource for research on the immune response to SARS-CoV-2. Samples came from the ongoing ImmuneRACE study (first 160 participants) plus 1,254 subjects from 6 global collaborators. Sample metadata almost always included a de-identified subject ID, COVID-19 status, age in years and sex.

TCRbeta CDR3 regions were amplified from genomic DNA by means of the immunoSEQ Assay, a bias-controlled multiplex PCR. The authors processed their data as follows. Within the assay, amplification of reference gene primers was used to estimate how many nucleated cells each sample contained. Sequence reads were collapsed and filtered to measure the absolute abundance of every unique TCRbeta CDR3 rearrangement. Productive Simpson clonality was computed per sample as the square root of Simpson's diversity index over productive rearrangements. Not all clones reach the TCRdb copy of this immuneACCESS table, which keeps in-frame sequences only. Checked studies attribute under half of the gap to unresolved V genes and leave the rest unexplained. That table supplies the V and J calls and clone size; D and trimming were determined from the DNA. Counted in this sample were tens of thousands of clones; around four fifths of them appeared once. The ten top clones hold around 10% of the sample.

Each collaborating institution followed its own protocols to collect whole blood in K2EDTA tubes. Collaborator samples were shipped for TCRbeta analysis as frozen whole blood, isolated PBMCs, or DNA extracted from either sample type. CDR1 and CDR2, looked up from the germline V gene, are SGHDT and YYEEEE. Spanning cysteine to phenylalanine, the CDR3 consists of 15 amino acids. Here the CDR3 DNA is all that survives: 45 bases in frame from base 1. V is pruned by 2 bases and J by 7 bases, leaving 7 bases of the junction without a gene match. Study-wide findings and limitations: The amount of clinical and demographic metadata varied by source and participant and was provided uncurated.

This clone was seen only once. Its cognate antigen has yet to be identified. No qualities accompany the bases; no much larger clone lies one base away. The TCR originated in a human donor in a cohort sampled during active COVID-19. The sequenced sample was peripheral blood. Recombination linked TRBV5-6 to TRBJ2-7, with TRBD1 identical over 12 junction bases. The nucleotides are TGTGCCAGCAGCTTATGGGACAGGGGGCCGGGAGAGCAGTACTTC. This codes for CASSLWDRGPGEQYF.